This T cell receptor (beta chain) was sequenced in a study of blood T cells in healthy people across ages. This clonotype was picked up a small number of times. The authors ran a second PCR of about 7 to 11 cycles using a sample-barcoded 5' primer and a J-beta primer mix. TCRdb called the 5' RACE reads again in MiXCR, with one record for every CDR3 protein. The sample shows more than 1 million distinct CDR3 sequences, less than 50% of them seen only once. The sequence came from a woman aged 60-75 years in good health. Sequencing input: blood.

The CDR3 DNA reads as TGCGCCAGCAGCTTGCGTGTTTTGGGCTCTGGGGCCAACGTCCTGACTTTC. Translating gives CASSLRVLGSGANVLTF. The rearrangement joins TRBV5-1 to TRBJ2-6; D unclear. CDR3 length: 17 residues. Germline V lookup: CDR1 SGHRS, CDR2 YFSETQ. Trimming pared 1 base from V and 0 bases from J, leaving 11 bases between.